This T cell receptor (beta chain) is from a study of graft-versus-host responses after intestinal transplantation. The overall study: Transplants given to recipients were multivisceral, liver-intestinal, or isolated intestinal. All recipients were given anti-thymocyte globulin induction, and tacrolimus and steroids were then administered for around three years.

Libraries were prepared by immunoSEQ multiplex PCR; TCRdb keeps only in-frame clonotypes and omits some of them. The sample contains tens of thousands of clones, 90% of which appear only once. Germline V gene data show CDR1 as SGHRS and CDR2 as YFSETQ. Germline trimming cut 5 bases from V and 2 bases from J; bases unmatched to any gene: 9. The CDR3 covers 16 residues. Notes on this clone: The antigen remains undetermined.

Study-wide results and caveats: Individuals who had graft-donor T cell macrochimerism had allografts that showed high graft-versus-host to host-versus-graft clonal ratios. GvH clones detected in recipient marrow included some appearing first in ileum or blood.

This chain uses TRBV5-1 with TRBJ2-7, with TRBD2 identical over 11 bases. The sequencing here drew on unstimulated CD8+ T cells sorted from spleen or lymph node cells, taken before transplant. This receptor was identified in a human donor who was the organ donor for an intestinal transplant. DNA for the CDR3: TGCGCCAGCAGGTTAGCGGGGGGGCTTAGCGCCTACGAGCAGTACGTC. Translated, it gives CASRLAGGLSAYEQYV.